A selection of T cell receptor beta chains follows, all from one sample in a study of radiation and T cells in renal cell carcinoma. Measured with immunoSEQ multiplex PCR; TCRdb has only the in-frame clones, and not every one. The sample includes 75,000 to 95,000 clones, approximately 80% seen only once; the top ten take approximately 8.6%. The material sequenced was blood, taken from a patient whose treatment included radiotherapy and nephrectomy. These receptors were obtained from a middle-aged man with renal cell carcinoma. The CDR3 runs from the conserved cysteine through the conserved F or W. D genes are given only for firm matches. Clone sizes are given selectively: once, few, many, or a class where the clone is expanded.

v_call	d_call	clone_size	j_call	cdr3_aa	cdr3_nt
TRBV5-1	TRBD1	-	TRBJ1-1	CASSVDRGDVNTEAFF	TGCGCCAGCAGCGTCGACAGGGGAGACGTGAACACTGAAGCTTTCTTT
TRBV19	TRBD1	-	TRBJ2-7	CASSMFGQGAYEQYF	TGTGCCAGTAGTATGTTTGGACAGGGGGCCTACGAGCAGTACTTC
TRBV30	TRBD1	-	TRBJ2-7	CAWNPGQGVIWKTYEQYF	TGTGCCTGGAACCCGGGACAGGGGGTAATATGGAAAACCTACGAGCAGTACTTC
TRBV28	-	-	TRBJ2-1	CASSPSGPLSYNEQFF	TGTGCCAGCAGTCCCTCGGGGCCCCTCTCCTACAATGAGCAGTTCTTC
TRBV5-8	-	once	TRBJ2-7	CASSSRATNYEQYF	TGTGCCAGCAGTTCGCGGGCGACGAACTACGAGCAGTACTTC
TRBV27	-	-	TRBJ2-1	CASSSSVVSYNEQFF	TGTGCCAGCAGTAGCAGTGTTGTGTCCTACAATGAGCAGTTCTTC
TRBV5-4	-	-	TRBJ2-3	CASSLARWGEDTQYF	TGTGCCAGCAGCTTGGCCAGATGGGGCGAAGATACGCAGTATTTT
TRBV9	-	-	TRBJ1-1	CASSPSNPPGPEAFF	TGTGCCAGCAGCCCCTCAAACCCACCCGGGCCTGAAGCTTTCTTT
TRBV10-3	TRBD2	-	TRBJ2-5	CAIRSKAGDQETQYF	TGTGCCATCAGAAGTAAGGCGGGGGACCAAGAGACCCAGTACTTC
TRBV11-1	-	-	TRBJ2-7	CASSLEGYEQYF	TGTGCCAGCAGCTTGGAGGGTTACGAGCAGTACTTC
TRBV2	TRBD2	-	TRBJ2-1	CASSAPSGIYNEQFF	TGTGCCAGCAGTGCGCCTAGCGGGATCTACAATGAGCAGTTCTTC
TRBV2	-	few	TRBJ2-7	CASSGGIPYEQYF	TGTGCCAGCAGTGGGGGGATTCCCTACGAGCAGTACTTC
TRBV5-1	-	-	TRBJ2-3	CASSLALVPPTTDTQYF	TGCGCCAGCAGCTTGGCGCTAGTCCCTCCGACCACAGATACGCAGTATTTT
TRBV9	TRBD1	once	TRBJ2-1	CASSVGKGAPDYNEQFF	TGTGCCAGCAGCGTAGGAAAGGGGGCACCCGACTACAATGAGCAGTTCTTC
TRBV10-3	TRBD1	-	TRBJ1-1	CAISEDRVNTEAFF	TGTGCCATCAGTGAGGACAGGGTGAACACTGAAGCTTTCTTT
TRBV2	TRBD1	-	TRBJ1-1	CASRQTGGNGNTEAFF	TGTGCCAGCAGGCAAACAGGGGGCAATGGGAACACTGAAGCTTTCTTT
TRBV7-9	TRBD1	-	TRBJ2-7	CASSIQGDSYEQYF	TGTGCCAGCAGCATACAGGGGGATTCCTACGAGCAGTACTTC
TRBV7-2	-	-	TRBJ2-1	CASSLAGSSYNEQFF	TGTGCCAGCAGCTTAGCTGGAAGCTCCTACAATGAGCAGTTCTTC
TRBV12-2	-	-	TRBJ2-5	CASRIGTSGGLYQETQYF	TGTGCAAGTCGGATCGGGACTAGCGGGGGCCTGTACCAAGAGACCCAGTACTTC
TRBV11-3	-	-	TRBJ2-2	CASKGGTANTGELFF	TGTGCCAGCAAAGGAGGGACAGCGAACACCGGGGAGCTGTTTTTT
TRBV5-5	TRBD2	-	TRBJ2-5	CASSLFWTSGDDQYF	TGTGCCAGCAGCTTGTTTTGGACTAGCGGTGACGACCAGTACTTC
TRBV9	TRBD1	-	TRBJ2-5	CASSVTGAGETQYF	TGTGCCAGCAGCGTAACAGGGGCTGGGGAGACCCAGTACTTC
TRBV18	-	-	TRBJ2-3	CASSFYPGATSTDTQYF	TGTGCCAGCTCCTTCTACCCGGGAGCAACTAGCACAGATACGCAGTATTTT
TRBV9	-	once	TRBJ2-7	CASSAHTGAEQYF	TGTGCCAGCAGCGCCCATACTGGCGCCGAGCAGTACTTC
TRBV6-6	-	-	TRBJ2-3	CASTLEADTQYF	TGTGCCAGCACCCTAGAGGCAGATACGCAGTATTTT
TRBV9	TRBD2	-	TRBJ2-3	CASSADLAGPSTDTQYF	TGTGCCAGCAGCGCGGATCTAGCGGGCCCTAGCACAGATACGCAGTATTTT
TRBV27	TRBD1	-	TRBJ1-1	CASSTRTGGAGTEAFF	TGTGCCAGCAGTACCAGGACAGGGGGCGCGGGCACTGAAGCTTTCTTT
TRBV7-9	-	-	TRBJ2-3	CASSFSYGSITDTQYF	TGTGCCAGCAGCTTTTCGTACGGGAGCATCACAGATACGCAGTATTTT
TRBV28	TRBD1	once	TRBJ1-1	CASSPPGQGRVFF	TGTGCCAGCTCCCCCCCGGGACAGGGGAGGGTTTTCTTT
TRBV4-3	-	-	TRBJ2-5	CASSQDQMIGETQYF	TGCGCCAGCAGCCAAGACCAGATGATAGGAGAGACCCAGTACTTC
TRBV5-5	TRBD2	-	TRBJ2-7	CASSPRMGGVYEQYF	TGTGCCAGCAGCCCCCGGATGGGAGGGGTTTACGAGCAGTACTTC
TRBV4-2	TRBD1	few	TRBJ1-1	CASSQRTGNTEAFF	TGTGCCAGCAGCCAAAGGACAGGGAACACTGAAGCTTTCTTT
TRBV11-2	-	-	TRBJ2-7	CASSSSPQGGTYEQYF	TGTGCCAGCAGCTCCTCCCCCCAGGGGGGCACCTACGAGCAGTACTTC
TRBV29-1	-	few	TRBJ1-1	CSGTAGLNTEAFF	TGCAGCGGGACGGCGGGGTTGAACACTGAAGCTTTCTTT
TRBV7-7	-	-	TRBJ2-3	CASSPGHYTDTQYF	TGTGCTAGCAGCCCGGGACACTACACAGATACGCAGTATTTT